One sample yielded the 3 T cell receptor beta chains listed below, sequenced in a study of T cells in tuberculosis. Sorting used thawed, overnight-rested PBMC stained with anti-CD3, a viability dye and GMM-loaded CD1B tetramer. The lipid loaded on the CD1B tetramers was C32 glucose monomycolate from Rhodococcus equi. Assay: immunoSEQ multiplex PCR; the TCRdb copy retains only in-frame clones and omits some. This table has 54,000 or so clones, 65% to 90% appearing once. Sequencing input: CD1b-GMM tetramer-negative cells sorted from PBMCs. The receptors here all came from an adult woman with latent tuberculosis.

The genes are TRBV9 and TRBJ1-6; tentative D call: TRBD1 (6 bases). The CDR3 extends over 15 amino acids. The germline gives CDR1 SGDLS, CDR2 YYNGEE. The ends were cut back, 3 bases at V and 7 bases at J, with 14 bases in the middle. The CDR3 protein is CASSAWGGGNSPLHF. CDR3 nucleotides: TGTGCCAGCAGCGCCTGGGGGGGCGGAAATTCACCCCTCCACTTT.

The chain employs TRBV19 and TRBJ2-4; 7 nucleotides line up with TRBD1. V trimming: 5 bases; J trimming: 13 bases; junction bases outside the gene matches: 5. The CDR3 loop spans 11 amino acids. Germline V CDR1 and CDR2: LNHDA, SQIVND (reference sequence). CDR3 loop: CASSSGQRQYF. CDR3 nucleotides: TGTGCCAGTAGTTCGGGACAGAGGCAGTACTTC. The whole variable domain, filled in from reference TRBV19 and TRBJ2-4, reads DGGITQSPKYLFRKEGQNVTLSCEQNLNHDAMYWYRQDPGQGLRLIYYSQIVNDFQKGDIAEGYSVSREKKESFPLTVTSAQKNPTAFYLCASSSGQRQYFGAGTRLSVL.

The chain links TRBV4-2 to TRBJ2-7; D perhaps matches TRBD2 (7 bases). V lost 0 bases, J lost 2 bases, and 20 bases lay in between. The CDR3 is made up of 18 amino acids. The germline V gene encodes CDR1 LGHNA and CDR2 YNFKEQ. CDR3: CASSQDSSRGARTYEQYF. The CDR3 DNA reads TGTGCCAGCAGCCAAGATAGCTCCCGGGGGGCCCGAACCTACGAGCAGTACTTC.